Presented here are 15 T cell receptor beta chains from one specimen sequenced in a study of T cells in Graves' hyperthyroidism and ophthalmopathy. The CDR3 regions of TCR beta were amplified from RNA transcripts. The HTBI primer set was used in a first-round RT-PCR of the TCR CDR3. MiXCR, applied by TCRdb to the multiplex PCR reads, yields one record per CDR3 protein. This table has about 400,000 distinct CDR3 sequences, more than 20% appearing once. Sequenced sample: blood. Every receptor here comes from a man between 50 and 59 years old with Graves' hyperthyroidism.

The rearrangement links TRBV7-9 to TRBJ1-3, with 10 positions matching TRBD1. Germline V gene data show CDR1 as SEHNR and CDR2 as FQNEAQ (reference sequence). V lost 5 bases to trimming and J lost 0 bases; unmatched junction nucleotides: 7. The CDR3 loop spans 17 amino acids. CDR3 protein: CASSPGQGPLSGNTIYF. DNA of the CDR3: TGTGCCAGCAGCCCGGGACAGGGGCCCCTCTCTGGAAACACCATATATTTT.

The chain has TRBV5-1 and TRBJ1-2; 9 bases fit TRBD1. This CDR3 has 14 amino acids. The junction had 7 bases not matched to a gene; V was cut back by 4 bases and J by 6 bases. CDR1 and CDR2 from the germline V gene are SGHRS and YFSETQ. DNA for the CDR3: TGCGCCAGCAGCCCTGGACAGGGGATCCATGGCTACACCTTC. Amino acid sequence: CASSPGQGIHGYTF.

J is TRBJ2-1 and V is TRBV12-3 or TRBV12-4; TRBD2 matches 11 bases. Trimming removed 3 bases from V and 3 bases from J; junction bases left unmatched: 4. This CDR3 comprises 16 residues. The CDR3 sequence: CASSFRLAGFYNEQFF. The CDR3 nucleotides read TGTGCCAGCAGTTTCCGACTAGCGGGGTTCTACAATGAGCAGTTCTTC.

This chain links TRBV5-1 with TRBJ2-2, with 9 bases that match TRBD2. V shed 1 base and J 5 bases; nucleotides not matched to a gene: 6. The CDR3 is 16 residues long. Germline CDR1 and CDR2: SGHRS and YFSETQ. In nucleotides, the CDR3 is TGCGCCAGCAGCTTGATAGCGGGAGCGAGGACCGGGGAGCTGTTTTTT. Translation: CASSLIAGARTGELFF. Drawing the rest from reference TRBV5-1 and TRBJ2-2, the complete variable domain is KAGVTQTPRYLIKTRGQQVTLSCSPISGHRSVSWYQQTPGQGLQFLFEYFSETQRNKGNFPGRFSGRQFSNSRSEMNVSTLELGDSALYLCASSLIAGARTGELFFGEGSRLTVL.

The rearrangement joins TRBV10-3 to TRBJ2-3, with 11 bases that match TRBD1. With V trimmed by 2 bases and J by 8 bases, 3 bases remained unmatched. Germline-derived CDR1 and CDR2 are ENHRY and SYGVKD. CDR3 size: 14 residues. The CDR3 sequence is CAISEPDRGLTQYF. CDR3 DNA sequence: TGTGCCATCAGTGAGCCGGACAGGGGGCTTACGCAGTATTTT.

The chain uses TRBV11-2 and TRBJ1-3; 7 positions agree with TRBD1. J was trimmed by 0 bases and V by 5 bases; bases with no gene match: 4. The CDR3 is 15 residues long. The germline CDR1 and CDR2 sequences are SGHAT and FQNNGV. Here the CDR3 DNA reads TGTGCCAGCAGCCTCGGGACAGACTCTGGAAACACCATATATTTT. It codes for CASSLGTDSGNTIYF.

This chain joins TRBV18 and TRBJ1-3; D not resolved. V lost 6 bases and J lost 0, with 9 bases in between. This CDR3 has 14 residues. CDR1 and CDR2 (germline): KGHSH, LQKENI. The CDR3 region is CASSPGVSGNTIYF. The CDR3 nucleotides are TGTGCCAGCTCCCCGGGAGTCTCTGGAAACACCATATATTTT.

This clonotype was counted ten times or more. The chain combines TRBV11-2 with TRBJ2-3; D not certain. The V end was cut by 6 bases, the J end by 6 bases, with 16 bases between. Germline V gene sequence: CDR1 SGHAT, CDR2 FQNNGV. The CDR3 covers 14 residues. DNA for the CDR3: TGTGCCAGCAGTAAATGGACGACCTCGGATACGCAGTATTTT. Amino acid sequence: CASSKWTTSDTQYF.

This clonotype has more than one count but fewer than ten. The chain links TRBV28 to TRBJ2-2, with D possibly TRBD1 on 5 matching bases. The germline gives CDR1 MDHEN, CDR2 SYDVKM. The ends were cut back, 2 bases at V and 0 bases at J, with 13 bases in the middle. This CDR3 has 17 residues. In nucleotides, the CDR3 is TGTGCCAGCAGTTTAATAGCTTGGGGCGCGAACACCGGGGAGCTGTTTTTT. Amino acids: CASSLIAWGANTGELFF. Using reference TRBV28 and TRBJ2-2 for the parts outside the CDR3, the full variable domain is DVKVTQSSRYLVKRTGEKVFLECVQDMDHENMFWYRQDPGLGLRLIYFSYDVKMKEKGDIPEGYSVSREKKERFSLILESASTNQTSMYLCASSLIAWGANTGELFFGEGSRLTVL.

The chain combines TRBV30 with TRBJ1-2; no clear D. The CDR3 loop spans 12 amino acids. Trimming left V 0 bases short and J 4 bases short, with 6 bases between. Germline assignment: CDR1 GTSNPN and CDR2 SVGIG (reference sequence). CDR3 in amino acids: CAWSVGPYGYTF. In DNA form, the CDR3 reads TGTGCCTGGAGTGTCGGCCCCTATGGCTACACCTTC.

Turning to this clonotype: The junction differs from germline at one of its ends, possibly a read error. As DNA, the CDR3 is TGTGCCAGCAGGGACCCCCCTCAGCCGTACACTGGAGCTTTCTTT. Encoded protein: CASRDPPQPYTGAFF. The rearrangement uses TRBV6-1 and TRBJ1-1, with D hard to call. Germline CDR1 and CDR2: MNHNS and SASEGT. This CDR3 is built from 15 residues.

This clonotype was observed a handful of times. This chain connects TRBV2 to TRBJ2-1; the D gene is possibly TRBD1 (5 bases). The V end was cut by 6 bases, the J end by 0 bases, with 12 bases between. This CDR3 region has 15 residues. The germline V gene has CDR1 SNHLY and CDR2 FYNNEI. This CDR3 reads CASRGATSSYNEQFF. The CDR3 nucleotides are TGTGCCAGCAGAGGGGCAACCAGCTCCTACAATGAGCAGTTCTTC.

The rearrangement uses TRBV28 and TRBJ2-1; the D gene is possibly TRBD2 (6 bases). V was pared by 4 bases and J by 3 bases, with 10 bases between. From germline, CDR1 is MDHEN and CDR2 SYDVKM. The CDR3 sequence is 14 residues long. CDR3 sequence: CASSYPGLYNEQFF. DNA for the CDR3: TGTGCCAGCAGTTACCCGGGACTCTACAATGAGCAGTTCTTC.

The chain joins TRBV9 to TRBJ2-1; D not resolved. V lost 0 bases to trimming and J lost 4 bases, with 8 bases between them. Per the germline V gene, CDR1 is SGDLS and CDR2 is YYNGEE. The CDR3 has 14 residues. DNA of the CDR3: TGTGCCAGCAGCGTAGCTACTTTTTACAATGAGCAGTTCTTC. Translating gives CASSVATFYNEQFF.

This chain joins TRBV24-1 and TRBJ2-2; unclear D gene. V was shortened by 4 bases and J by 7 bases, with 6 bases between the two germline ends. This CDR3 has 12 amino acids. The germline gives CDR1 KGHDR, CDR2 SFDVKD. CDR3 sequence reads: CATSDYVGELFF. The CDR3 DNA is TGTGCCACCAGTGACTATGTCGGGGAGCTGTTTTTT.